These T cell receptor beta chains were read from a single sample in a study of blood T cell repertoires in COVID-19. TCRdb's table, derived via immunoSEQ multiplex PCR, lists solely in-frame clones and lacks some. The table has about 250,000 clones, around 90% seen once. The material sequenced was PBMCs or T cells enriched from blood (not recorded which). The receptors were sampled from a woman aged 45-59 years who had recovered from COVID-19. Each CDR3 is given with its conserved first and last residue. D genes are given only for firm matches. Rows may omit the clone size; those that give it use once, few, many or a size class.

v_call: TRBV5-4; clone_size: .; j_call: TRBJ2-1; d_call: TRBD2; cdr3_nt: TGTGCCAGCAGCCTCATAGCGGGATACAATGAGCAGTTCTTC; cdr3_aa: CASSLIAGYNEQFF
v_call: TRBV6-2/TRBV6-3; clone_size: .; j_call: TRBJ2-3; d_call: .; cdr3_nt: TGTGCCAGCAGTGATCGGACTCCCCGTCTAAGCACAGATACGCAGTATTTT; cdr3_aa: CASSDRTPRLSTDTQYF
v_call: TRBV4-2; clone_size: .; j_call: TRBJ1-5; d_call: .; cdr3_nt: TGTGCCAGCAGCCAATCGTTGGGGGCGCGGGGCAATCAGCCCCAGCATTTT; cdr3_aa: CASSQSLGARGNQPQHF
v_call: TRBV5-4; clone_size: .; j_call: TRBJ2-7; d_call: TRBD2; cdr3_nt: TGTGCCAGCAGCTTGGATCTAGCGGGGTTTTACGAGCAGTACTTC; cdr3_aa: CASSLDLAGFYEQYF
v_call: TRBV5-1; clone_size: .; j_call: TRBJ1-3; d_call: .; cdr3_nt: TGCGCCAGCAGCTTCGCGGGTCCGCGGTTTGGAAACACCATATATTTT; cdr3_aa: CASSFAGPRFGNTIYF
v_call: TRBV5-1; clone_size: once; j_call: TRBJ2-7; d_call: TRBD2; cdr3_nt: TGCGCCAGCAGCTTAACATTAGCGGGAAGCTCCTACGAGCAGTACTTC; cdr3_aa: CASSLTLAGSSYEQYF
v_call: TRBV30; clone_size: .; j_call: TRBJ2-7; d_call: TRBD1; cdr3_nt: TGTGCCTGGACACACGGCGGGACAGGGCCTCGGGAGCAGTACTTC; cdr3_aa: CAWTHGGTGPREQYF
v_call: TRBV29-1; clone_size: .; j_call: TRBJ1-2; d_call: TRBD1; cdr3_nt: TGCAGCGTTCGGGGGGGCACAGGGGAAAACTATGGCTACACCTTC; cdr3_aa: CSVRGGTGENYGYTF
v_call: TRBV30; clone_size: .; j_call: TRBJ1-2; d_call: .; cdr3_nt: TGTGCCTGGACTACGACGACATTCTCAGGCTACACCTTC; cdr3_aa: CAWTTTTFSGYTF
v_call: TRBV29-1; clone_size: .; j_call: TRBJ1-5; d_call: .; cdr3_nt: TGCAGCGTTGTTGACAGTCTCTCTGGCAATCAGCCCCAGCATTTT; cdr3_aa: CSVVDSLSGNQPQHF
v_call: TRBV6-5; clone_size: .; j_call: TRBJ1-3; d_call: .; cdr3_nt: TGTGCCAGCACCTACAGGGTCGGTGGAAACACCATATATTTT; cdr3_aa: CASTYRVGGNTIYF
v_call: TRBV6-6; clone_size: once; j_call: TRBJ1-4; d_call: .; cdr3_nt: TGTGCCAGCAGTTACCCCACAGGATCTAATGAAAAACTGTTTTTT; cdr3_aa: CASSYPTGSNEKLFF
v_call: TRBV10-2; clone_size: .; j_call: TRBJ1-3; d_call: TRBD1; cdr3_nt: TGCGCCAGCGCAGGGGGCCTTGGAAACACCATATATTTT; cdr3_aa: CASAGGLGNTIYF
v_call: TRBV28; clone_size: .; j_call: TRBJ1-2; d_call: TRBD1; cdr3_nt: TGTGCCAGCAGTTCACCTACGGGGACAGGGGGCTTTTCGGTCTATGGCTACACCTTC; cdr3_aa: CASSSPTGTGGFSVYGYTF
v_call: TRBV15; clone_size: .; j_call: TRBJ1-2; d_call: .; cdr3_nt: TGTGCCACTTCAGCAGGGGTGGATAACTATGGCTACACCTTC; cdr3_aa: CATSAGVDNYGYTF
v_call: TRBV10-3; clone_size: once; j_call: TRBJ1-4; d_call: TRBD1; cdr3_nt: TGTGCCATCAGTGAGCTGGGACAGGGGATCCTTCGGGAAAAACTGTTTTTT; cdr3_aa: CAISELGQGILREKLFF
v_call: TRBV19; clone_size: .; j_call: TRBJ1-5; d_call: TRBD1; cdr3_nt: TGTGCCATCGCCGAGACAGGGGTTTCATCCCATCAGCCCCAGCATTTT; cdr3_aa: CAIAETGVSSHQPQHF